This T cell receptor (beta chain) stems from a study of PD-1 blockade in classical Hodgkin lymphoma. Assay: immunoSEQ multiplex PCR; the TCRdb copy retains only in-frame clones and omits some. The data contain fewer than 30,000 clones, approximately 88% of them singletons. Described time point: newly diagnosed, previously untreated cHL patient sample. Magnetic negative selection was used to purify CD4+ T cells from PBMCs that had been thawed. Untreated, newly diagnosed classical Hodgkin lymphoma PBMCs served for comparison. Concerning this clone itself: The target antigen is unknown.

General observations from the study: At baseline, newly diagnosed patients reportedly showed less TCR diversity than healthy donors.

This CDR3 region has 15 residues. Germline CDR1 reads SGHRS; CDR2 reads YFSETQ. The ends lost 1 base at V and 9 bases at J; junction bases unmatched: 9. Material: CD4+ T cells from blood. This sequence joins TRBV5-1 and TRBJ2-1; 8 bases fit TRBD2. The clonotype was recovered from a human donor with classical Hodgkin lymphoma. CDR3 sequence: CASSLLGLGYGEQFF. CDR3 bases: TGCGCCAGCAGCTTGCTGGGACTAGGTTATGGTGAGCAGTTCTTC.